This TCR beta chain was observed in a study of blood T cell repertoires in COVID-19. Study as a whole: Samples came from the United States, Italy and Spain, spanning acute and convalescent COVID-19. T cells, B-cell-depleted T cells, or PBMCs provided the cDNA or gDNA that served as material.

Losses at the gene ends were 6 bases for V and 4 bases for J; bases not matched to a gene: 11. The length of the CDR3 is 16 residues. The germline V gene has CDR1 SGHTA and CDR2 FQGNSA. Recruited during active infection, patients (from Seattle) were subsequently followed longitudinally. Per the original data handling: Scientists estimated how many nucleated cells there were by amplifying reference gene primers. Assay: immunoSEQ multiplex PCR; the TCRdb copy retains only in-frame clones and omits some. That table is the source of V, J and clone size, and D and trimming were worked out from the DNA. The sample records about 220,000 clones, 75% to 85% being singletons.

This chain joins TRBV7-2 and TRBJ2-5; 10 nucleotides agree with TRBD1. This TCR derives from a woman between 70 and 85 years old with COVID-19, enrolled during active disease. The material sequenced was peripheral blood. CDR3 sequence (DNA): TGTGCCAGCAGAGGAGGCGACAGGGGGCGAGGAGAGACCCAGTACTTC. Amino acids: CASRGGDRGRGETQYF.